The 23 T cell receptor beta chains given below trace back to one sample, sequenced in a study of blood T cell repertoires in COVID-19 (TCRdb year 2020). Libraries were prepared through the immunoSEQ multiplex PCR assay. TCRdb retrieved this table from immuneACCESS and kept in-frame rearrangements only. Not all clones are present; in checked studies, unresolved V genes account for under half, and no reason is known for the remainder. Across this sample there are over 200,000 clones, with around 90% seen only once. About 10% of the sample goes to the ten largest clones. Sequenced sample: PBMCs or T cells enriched from blood (not recorded which). The receptors originated from a man aged 25-45 years who had recovered from COVID-19.

This clone was detected only once. The chain combines TRBV7-9 with TRBJ2-3; 7 nucleotides match TRBD1. Germline V gene sequence: CDR1 SEHNR, CDR2 FQNEAQ (reference sequence). V shed 5 bases, J shed 10 bases, and the junction held 6 bases outside the gene matches. The CDR3 runs to 12 residues. CDR3 sequence reads: CASSPSGTAQYF. Written as DNA, the CDR3 is TGTGCCAGCAGCCCCTCAGGGACAGCGCAGTATTTT.

The V gene is TRBV7-3, the J gene TRBJ1-1; possible D gene TRBD1, 6 bases. Per the germline V gene, CDR1 is SGHTA and CDR2 is FQGTGA. The V end lost 5 bases, the J end lost 5 bases, and 12 bases lay between the germline ends. The CDR3 sequence is 13 residues long. This chain's CDR3 is CASSPRQETEAFF. The CDR3 DNA reads as TGTGCCAGCAGCCCCAGACAGGAGACTGAAGCTTTCTTT.

The chain combines TRBV7-9 with TRBJ1-4; TRBD1 matches 7 bases. V shed 1 base and J 4 bases; nucleotides not matched to a gene: 6. CDR3 length: 16 amino acids. Germline V lookup: CDR1 SEHNR, CDR2 FQNEAQ (reference sequence). The CDR3 region has the DNA TGTGCCAGCAGCTTAGGGAAGACAGGGATTAATGAAAAACTGTTTTTT. It is translated as CASSLGKTGINEKLFF.

The chain combines TRBV27 with TRBJ1-1; tentatively, D is TRBD1 (5 bases). This CDR3 contains 14 residues. Trimming shortened V by 2 bases and J by 4 bases, and 11 bases separated the two germline ends. CDR1 and CDR2 from the germline V gene are MNHEY and SMNVEV (reference sequence). The CDR3: CASSLAREGTEAFF. CDR3 DNA: TGTGCCAGCAGTTTAGCCAGGGAAGGCACTGAAGCTTTCTTT.

The chain joins TRBV30 to TRBJ2-5; D uncertain. Germline V gives CDR1 GTSNPN, CDR2 SVGIG (reference sequence). This CDR3 spans 13 amino acids. V was cut by 2 bases and J by 6 bases, with 13 bases left in between. The CDR3 DNA sequence: TGTGCCTGGAGTAGTGGAACAGCCAAGACCCAGTACTTC. Translation: CAWSSGTAKTQYF.

This clone has a single count. The V and J genes are TRBV12-3 or TRBV12-4 and TRBJ1-6, with D unresolved. CDR3 length: 12 amino acids. Trimming cost V 5 bases and J 10 bases, with 9 bases left between them. This CDR3 is CASSLETSPLHF. CDR3 coding DNA: TGTGCCAGCAGTCTGGAGACCTCACCCCTCCACTTT.

The CDR3 DNA reads as TGTGCCAGCAGCCGAACTAGGTACAATGAGCAGTTCTTC. Translated: CASSRTRYNEQFF. The J gene is TRBJ2-1, the V gene TRBV16; possibly TRBD2 for D (5 bases). CDR1 is KGHSY and CDR2 is FQNENV in the germline V gene. This CDR3 region has 13 residues. Deletions cut 4 bases from V and 4 bases from J, with 8 bases between.

This sequence joins TRBV5-5 and TRBJ1-4; TRBD1 might be the D (5 bases). Deletions cut 4 bases from V and 0 bases from J, with 16 bases between. The CDR3 spans 17 residues. Germline lookup yields CDR1 SGHKS and CDR2 YYEKEE (reference sequence). CDR3 nucleotides: TGTGCCAGCAGCCAAGAAACTACAGGAGCAACTAATGAAAAACTGTTTTTT. Translating it yields CASSQETTGATNEKLFF. Together with reference TRBV5-5 and TRBJ1-4, the CDR3 gives the full variable domain: DAGVTQSPTHLIKTRGQQVTLRCSPISGHKSVSWYQQVLGQGPQFIFQYYEKEERGRGNFPDRFSARQFPNYSSELNVNALLLGDSALYLCASSQETTGATNEKLFFGSGTQLSVL.

In this sample, this clone turned up a few times. Other DNA variants within this sample encode the same CDR3. The chain joins TRBV27 to TRBJ2-7; 7 bases align to TRBD1. This CDR3 is 13 amino acids long. CDR1 is MNHEY and CDR2 is SMNVEV in the germline V gene (reference sequence). Trimming cost V 2 bases and J 3 bases; bases outside gene matches: 1. The CDR3 reads CASSLGQDYEQYF. As DNA, the CDR3 is TGTGCCAGCAGTTTAGGACAGGACTACGAGCAGTACTTC.

This sequence joins TRBV9 and TRBJ1-4, with D tentatively TRBD1 (6 bases). The CDR3 length is 16 residues. The germline V gene has CDR1 SGDLS and CDR2 YYNGEE. V lost 2 bases and J 7 bases, leaving 18 bases between the germline ends. CDR3 protein: CASSVASTGTVEKLFF. CDR3 in DNA: TGTGCCAGCAGCGTGGCCTCTACAGGGACGGTTGAAAAACTGTTTTTT.

The CDR3 reads CASSPPWATGIGYTF. In DNA, the CDR3 is TGTGCCAGCAGCCCGCCCTGGGCGACAGGGATCGGCTACACCTTC. V and J are TRBV9 and TRBJ1-2; 7 nucleotides line up with TRBD1. The junction had 14 bases not matched to a gene; V was cut back by 4 bases and J by 8 bases. Germline lookup yields CDR1 SGDLS and CDR2 YYNGEE. The CDR3 consists of 15 residues. The whole variable domain, remainder taken from reference TRBV9 and TRBJ1-2, is DSGVTQTPKHLITATGQRVTLRCSPRSGDLSVYWYQQSLDQGLQFLIQYYNGEERAKGNILERFSAQQFPDLHSELNLSSLELGDSALYFCASSPPWATGIGYTFGSGTRLTVV.

This chain joins TRBV2 and TRBJ2-5; maybe TRBD2 (5 bases). Trimming removed 8 bases at V and 5 bases at J, with 15 bases between. Germline V lookup: CDR1 SNHLY, CDR2 FYNNEI. This CDR3 is built from 13 residues. In DNA form, the CDR3 reads TGTGCCAGCGCGGGTCAGCGGAAGGAGACCCAGTACTTC. Translation: CASAGQRKETQYF. Full variable domain (rest looked up from reference TRBV2 and TRBJ2-5): EPEVTQTPSHQVTQMGQEVILRCVPISNHLYFYWYRQILGQKVEFLVSFYNNEISEKSEIFDDQFSVERPDGSNFTLKIRSTKLEDSAMYFCASAGQRKETQYFGPGTRLLVL.

The CDR3 region has the DNA TGTGCCAGCAGCTTGCGGGTGGCGAACACTGAAGCTTTCTTT. Translated: CASSLRVANTEAFF. This chain connects TRBV7-2 to TRBJ1-1, with D unclear. The V gene's germline CDR1 is SGHTA and CDR2 FQGNSA. The CDR3 extends over 14 amino acids. V was trimmed by 3 bases and J by 1 base, leaving 9 bases between them.

There are a few counts of this clone. The chain's CDR3 is CASSFWLAGVYEQFF. As DNA, the CDR3 is TGTGCCAGCTCTTTTTGGCTAGCGGGAGTATATGAGCAGTTCTTC. The rearrangement joins TRBV11-3 to TRBJ2-1; TRBD2 matches at 10 bases. Germline V gene data show CDR1 as SGHNT and CDR2 as YENEEA. V lost 8 bases, J lost 8 bases, and 12 bases stayed unmatched. The CDR3 loop spans 15 amino acids.

The chain couples TRBV19 to TRBJ1-1; no firm D call. CDR3 length: 13 amino acids. From germline, CDR1 is LNHDA and CDR2 SQIVND (reference sequence). V was clipped by 6 bases and J by 1 base, with 9 bases between them. The DNA for the CDR3 is TGTGCCAGTAGCAGCGAAGCGAACACTGAAGCTTTCTTT. Protein sequence: CASSSEANTEAFF.

In this sample, this clone turned up once. This sequence joins TRBV5-1 and TRBJ2-7, with no clear D. V lost 1 base and J 0 bases, leaving 5 bases between the germline ends. Germline V lookup: CDR1 SGHRS, CDR2 YFSETQ. This CDR3 spans 13 amino acids. In nucleotides, the CDR3 is TGCGCCAGCAGCTTGCGTGTCTCCTACGAGCAGTACTTC. The encoded protein is CASSLRVSYEQYF.

The rearrangement joins TRBV27 to TRBJ2-2; 8 bases fit TRBD2. Germline V lookup: CDR1 MNHEY, CDR2 SMNVEV (reference sequence). The CDR3 sequence is 12 residues long. The junction had 0 bases not matched to a gene; V was cut back by 7 bases and J by 5 bases. CDR3 nucleotides: TGTGCCAGCACGGGGGGGACCGGGGAGCTGTTTTTT. Its translation: CASTGGTGELFF.

This chain uses TRBV6-2 or TRBV6-3 with TRBJ1-1; TRBD1 aligns across 8 bases. This CDR3 spans 17 amino acids. Germline CDR1 and CDR2: MNHEY and SVGEGT. V lost 6 bases to trimming and J lost 0 bases; unmatched junction nucleotides: 12. CDR3 sequence: CASSIDRGILMNTEAFF. The CDR3 DNA reads as TGTGCCAGCAGCATAGACAGGGGCATTCTGATGAACACTGAAGCTTTCTTT.

CDR3 in DNA: TGTGCCAGCAGCTTGGAACAGGGGACCTACGAGCAGTACTTC. It yields the protein CASSLEQGTYEQYF. J is TRBJ2-7 and V is TRBV5-5, with 7 bases aligning to TRBD1. Trimming took 0 bases from V and 2 from J; bases not matched to a gene: 2. The CDR3 is 14 amino acids. In germline, CDR1 is SGHKS, CDR2 YYEKEE (reference sequence).

J is TRBJ2-4 and V is TRBV15; D might be TRBD1 (5 bases). Deletions cut 4 bases from V and 0 bases from J, with 10 bases between. Looked up from germline, CDR1 is LNHNV and CDR2 is YYDKDF (reference sequence). The CDR3 contains 15 residues. Here the CDR3 reads CATSTEQVAKNIQYF. In DNA, the CDR3 is TGTGCCACCAGCACAGAACAGGTAGCCAAAAACATTCAGTACTTC.

The chain combines TRBV15 with TRBJ1-5; D not resolved. This CDR3 spans 14 amino acids. Germline loops: CDR1 LNHNV, CDR2 YYDKDF (reference sequence). Trimming left V 0 bases short and J 3 bases short, with 6 bases between. The CDR3 sequence is CATSRDRLNQPQHF. CDR3 sequence (DNA): TGTGCCACCAGCAGAGACAGACTCAATCAGCCCCAGCATTTT.

This clone is labeled medium-sized (0.01 to 0.1%). The chain couples TRBV5-4 to TRBJ2-1, with TRBD2 identical over 9 bases. The CDR3 runs to 16 residues. Per germline, CDR1 SGHNT and CDR2 YYREEE (reference sequence). J gave up 9 bases and V 4 bases, and 14 bases lay outside the gene matches. The CDR3 nucleotides read TGTGCCAGCAGCCAACTCGGACTAGCGACCGGTAGTGAGCAGTTCTTC. This sequence encodes CASSQLGLATGSEQFF.

The J gene is TRBJ1-6, the V gene TRBV7-2; no reliable D call. The CDR3 contains 12 residues. The V and J ends lost 5 bases and 9 bases respectively, with 8 bases between them. Germline CDR1 is SGHTA and CDR2 is FQGNSA. The CDR3 nucleotides are TGTGCCAGCAGCGCCTACAGTTCACCCCTCCACTTT. Protein sequence: CASSAYSSPLHF.